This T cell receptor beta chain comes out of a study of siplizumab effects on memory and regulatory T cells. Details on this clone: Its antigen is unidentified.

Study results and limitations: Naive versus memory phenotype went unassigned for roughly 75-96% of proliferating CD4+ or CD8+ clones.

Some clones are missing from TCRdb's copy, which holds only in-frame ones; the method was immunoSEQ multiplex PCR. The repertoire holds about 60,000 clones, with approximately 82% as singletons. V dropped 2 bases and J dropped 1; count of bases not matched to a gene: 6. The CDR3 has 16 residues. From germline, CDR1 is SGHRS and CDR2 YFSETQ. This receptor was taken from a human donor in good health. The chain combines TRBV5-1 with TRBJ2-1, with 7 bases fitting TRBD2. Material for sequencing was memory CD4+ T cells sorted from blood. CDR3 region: CASSLGHGGSYNEQFF. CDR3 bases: TGCGCCAGCAGCTTAGGACACGGGGGGTCCTACAATGAGCAGTTCTTC.